This note documents a single T cell receptor beta chain sequence. Its antigen is undetermined. The junction departs from germline at one end; a sequencing error may be responsible. All sequencing subjects had displayed CD8+CD57+ cell expansion on flow cytometry. Researchers used genomic DNA as the template to profile TCR beta VDJ and CDR3. One entry per CDR3 protein results from TCRdb running MiXCR on the reads. This table holds approximately 250,000 distinct CDR3 sequences, around 82% found once. The sample is drawn from a study of CD8+CD57+ T cells in acquired aplastic anemia. Overall study findings and caveats: Twenty-nine CD8+ CDR3 sequences were shared between patients and controls.

Material: sorted CD4+, CD8+, or CD8+CD57+ T cells (not recorded which) from PBMCs. The sequence was collected from a human donor with aplastic anemia.

The chain's CDR3 is CATSSWSSGENEQF. CDR3 nucleotides: TGTGCCACCAGCAGCTGGTCCAGCGGGGAGAATGAGCAGTTC. The rearrangement links TRBV9 to TRBJ2-5; TRBD2 matches at 7 bases. This CDR3 region has 14 residues. Germline CDR1 SGDLS, CDR2 YYNGEE.